Listed here is a single T cell receptor (beta chain). The assay was immunoSEQ multiplex PCR, and TCRdb's table has in-frame clones only and misses some. The sample shows around 13,000 clones, 82% of them seen only once. These data are taken from a study of PD-1 blockade in classical Hodgkin lymphoma. V dropped 0 bases and J dropped 5 bases, with 14 bases sitting between them. The CDR3 sequence is 15 residues long. Per germline, CDR1 SGDLS and CDR2 YYNGEE. No patient escaped relapse after autologous stem cell transplantation, and brentuximab vedotin exposure varied. The sample here was peripheral blood mononuclear cells (PBMCs), taken at baseline. The chain links TRBV9 to TRBJ2-5; maybe TRBD2 (6 bases). The TCR originated in a human donor with classical Hodgkin lymphoma. The CDR3 sequence is CASSVGTTPFETQYF. CDR3 bases: TGTGCCAGCAGCGTAGGGACTACCCCTTTTGAGACCCAGTACTTC.